This paragraph covers one TCR beta chain sequence. It lacks a known antigen. No much larger clone is present one base from it, and per-base qualities are unavailable. TCRbeta CDR3 regions were amplified from genomic DNA by means of the immunoSEQ Assay, a bias-controlled multiplex PCR. The paper's processing steps were these. Within the assay, amplification of reference gene primers was used to estimate how many nucleated cells each sample contained. Sequence reads were collapsed and filtered to measure the absolute abundance of every unique TCRbeta CDR3 rearrangement. Productive Simpson clonality was computed per sample as the square root of Simpson's diversity index over productive rearrangements. Imported from immuneACCESS, the table was reduced by TCRdb to in-frame sequences with V and J called. These copies leave out some clones; in studies compared against another copy, an unresolved V gene accounts for under half, and the cause of the remainder is not known. That table gives V, J and clone size, and the DNA gave D and trimming. The table for this sample lists about 120,000 clones; around nine tenths of them were counted only once. Of the sample, approximately 2% falls within the top ten clones.

This entry belongs to a study of blood T cell repertoires in COVID-19 (TCRdb year 2020). For the study in its entirety: The collaborator samples originated in the United States, Italy and Spain and spanned the acute and convalescent phases of COVID-19. Nearly every sample came with metadata listing a de-identified subject ID, COVID-19 status, age in years and sex. The samples were drawn from the first 160 participants of the ongoing ImmuneRACE study and from about 1,200 subjects provided by 6 global collaborators. The prospective study material was composed of cDNA or gDNA derived from T cells, B-cell-depleted T cells, or PBMCs. Where HLA class I and class II types were available, the types were taken from metadata supplied by the sample provider, not from assay-based typing. The repertoires were released in a freely available public database intended as a resource for research on the immune response to SARS-CoV-2. Subjects who had been exposed to COVID-19, were actively infected with it, or had recovered from it provided the deeply sampled blood TCRbeta repertoires that made up the dataset. What the authors observed across the whole study: The quantity of clinical and demographic metadata differed by source and by participant and was supplied without curation.

Each collaborating institution followed its own protocols to collect whole blood in K2EDTA tubes. For TCRbeta analysis, collaborators shipped samples as frozen whole blood, isolated PBMCs, or DNA extracted from either of those sample types. V is clipped by 5 bases and J by 9 bases, and the sequence between their germline boundaries is 14 bases long. From its cysteine to its phenylalanine, the CDR3 spans 14 amino acids. Only CDR3 DNA is held: 42 bases, read in frame from base 1. CDR1 and CDR2 (SEHNR, FQNEAQ) derive from the germline V gene (reference sequence). The sequencing sample was made of peripheral blood. This receptor was obtained from a woman between 50 and 59 years old with acute or convalescent COVID-19. The chain is assembled from TRBV7-9 and TRBJ1-6; no D gene can be assigned with confidence. At the DNA level, the sequence is TGTGCCAGCAGCGTCGACATTGAGGGTTCACCCCTCCACTTT. It translates as CASSVDIEGSPLHF. Joined to the reference TRBV7-9 and TRBJ1-6 proteins, this CDR3 gives the full variable domain: DTGVSQNPRHKITKRGQNVTFRCDPISEHNRLYWYRQTLGQGPEFLTYFQNEAQLEKSRLLSDRFSAERPKGSFSTLEIQRTEQGDSAMYLCASSVDIEGSPLHFGNGTRLTVT.